These 27 T cell receptor beta chains were sequenced from one sample in a study of metastatic and nonmetastatic thyroid tumors. Thyroid surgery was preceded by no treatment in any patient. With MiXCR, TCRdb reprocessed the PCR reads. The sample carries approximately 86,000 clones, under 15% recorded once. Sequencing was done on a sample of tumor tissue. The receptors were gathered from a female donor with papillary thyroid cancer or a benign thyroid nodule (not recorded which). Some clones in this sample may be carry-over from other donors' samples.

On this clone: A much more abundant neighbour one base away suggests this may be a read error. The sample contains more than one DNA sequence encoding this CDR3. The chain is built from TRBV3-1 and TRBJ1-2; 8 nucleotides agree with TRBD1. The CDR3 contains 14 residues. Germline V lookup: CDR1 LGHDT, CDR2 YNNKEL (reference sequence). CDR3: CATRQGQAEWGYTF. For the CDR3, the DNA is TGTGCCACCAGGCAGGGACAGGCTGAATGGGGCTATACCTTC.

This clone was seen only a few times. Possible read error: a much larger clone is one base away. The chain recombines TRBV19 with TRBJ1-2; D perhaps matches TRBD1 (6 bases). Germline CDR1 and CDR2: LNHDA and SQIVND (reference sequence). The length of the CDR3 is 13 residues. The V gene lost 6 bases and the J gene lost 5 bases, with 13 bases spanning the gap. The CDR3 nucleotides are TGTGCCAGTAGCGCACAGGGATTGTATGGCTACACCTTC. Protein: CASSAQGLYGYTF.

The chain links TRBV5-6 to TRBJ2-5; D might be TRBD1 or TRBD2, each matching 5 bases. Trimming took off 4 bases at V and 4 bases at J, with 29 bases between the two ends. The CDR3 loop spans 19 amino acids. Per germline, CDR1 SGHDT and CDR2 YYEEEE. Written as DNA, the CDR3 is TGTGCCAGCAGCCCTGGGACCCAGGGCAGGGCCAGATGGGGAGAGACCCAGTACTTC. It specifies CASSPGTQGRARWGETQYF.

This clone was seen at least ten times. The chain is built from TRBV6-1 and TRBJ2-5; possible D gene TRBD1, 6 bases. Germline CDR1 is MNHNS and CDR2 is SASEGT. V was trimmed by 5 bases and J by 3 bases, leaving 10 bases between them. This CDR3 has 13 amino acids. CDR3 in DNA: TGTGCCAGCAGTTTGAACAGGGAAGAGACCCAGTACTTC. It specifies CASSLNREETQYF.

This clone appeared many times. This chain connects TRBV24-1 to TRBJ2-5, with 9 bases identical to TRBD2. The germline V gene has CDR1 KGHDR and CDR2 SFDVKD. This CDR3 is 17 amino acids long. Losses at the gene ends were 3 bases for V and 0 bases for J; bases not matched to a gene: 7. The CDR3 reads CATSDPGLASYQETQYF. In DNA, the CDR3 is TGTGCCACCAGTGATCCTGGACTAGCGAGCTACCAAGAGACCCAGTACTTC.

This clone was found a few times. With a much larger clone just one base away, this may be a read error. The chain uses TRBV15 and TRBJ1-4; D is undetermined. Germline CDR1 reads LNHNV; CDR2 reads YYDKDF (reference sequence). The CDR3 is made up of 16 amino acids. The V end lost 1 base, the J end lost 6 bases, and 15 bases lay between the germline ends. The CDR3 sequence is CATSRAVTWGDEKLFF. CDR3 DNA sequence: TGTGCCACCAGCAGAGCGGTTACATGGGGTGATGAAAAACTGTTTTTT.

This clone has at least ten counts. The chain recombines TRBV27 with TRBJ2-7; 8 bases agree with TRBD1. V was pared by 6 bases and J by 6 bases, with 16 bases of the junction left unmatched. The CDR3 has 16 amino acids. Looked up from germline, CDR1 is MNHEY and CDR2 is SMNVEV (reference sequence). DNA for the CDR3: TGTGCCAGCAGCCTCATAGGGACAGGCCAGGCGATCGAGCAGTACTTC. Translation gives CASSLIGTGQAIEQYF.

In its sample, this clone was seen many times. This chain links TRBV12-3 or TRBV12-4 with TRBJ1-4; 7 bases match TRBD1. The junction had 4 bases not matched to a gene; V was cut back by 2 bases and J by 7 bases. The CDR3 has 14 residues. This chain's CDR3 is CASSLYRGAEKLFF. The CDR3 DNA follows: TGTGCCAGCAGTTTATACAGGGGTGCTGAAAAACTGTTTTTT.

This clone was detected ten times or more. V and J are TRBV7-2 and TRBJ2-7; no definite D call. CDR1 is SGHTA and CDR2 is FQGNSA in the germline V gene. Trimming pared 2 bases from V and 6 bases from J, leaving 14 bases between. The CDR3 length is 14 residues. The CDR3 loop reads CASSLTGPRSEQYF. The DNA for the CDR3 is TGTGCCAGCAGCTTAACCGGGCCCAGGTCCGAGCAGTACTTC.

This clone was counted at least ten times. J is TRBJ1-2 and V is TRBV5-1; maybe TRBD1 (6 bases). The CDR3 has 14 residues. The V end was cut by 4 bases, the J end by 7 bases, with 17 bases between. From germline, CDR1 is SGHRS and CDR2 YFSETQ. CDR3 nucleotides: TGCGCCAGCAGCACTGGCGGGGGGCTGGGTGGCTACACCTTC. This translates into CASSTGGGLGGYTF. Combining the CDR3 with reference TRBV5-1 and TRBJ1-2 gives the whole variable domain KAGVTQTPRYLIKTRGQQVTLSCSPISGHRSVSWYQQTPGQGLQFLFEYFSETQRNKGNFPGRFSGRQFSNSRSEMNVSTLELGDSALYLCASSTGGGLGGYTFGSGTRLTVV.

This clone was found a few times. The V and J genes are TRBV29-1 and TRBJ1-1; D unresolved. V was shortened by 0 bases and J by 4 bases, with 9 bases between the two germline ends. CDR1 and CDR2 (germline): SQVTM, ANQGSEA. CDR3 length: 13 residues. The CDR3 DNA reads TGCAGCGTTGAAGAGGGGATGGGCACTGAAGCTTTCTTT. Its translation is CSVEEGMGTEAFF.

The rearrangement uses TRBV5-4 and TRBJ1-2; the D gene is possibly TRBD1 (6 bases). V was clipped by 0 bases and J by 2 bases, with 14 bases between them. In germline, CDR1 is SGHNT, CDR2 YYREEE (reference sequence). This CDR3 comprises 16 residues. The CDR3 region has the DNA TGTGCCAGCAGCTTGGGGTTTAACACAGGGAACTATGGCTACACCTTC. Translated, it gives CASSLGFNTGNYGYTF.

This clone appeared a few times. This chain uses TRBV27 with TRBJ1-2; 11 bases fit TRBD1. The germline gives CDR1 MNHEY, CDR2 SMNVEV (reference sequence). This CDR3 is 16 amino acids long. V dropped 2 bases and J dropped 10; count of bases not matched to a gene: 12. The CDR3 DNA follows: TGTGCCAGCAGTTTAATCGGGACAGGGGGGGCAAATGTCTACACCTTC. Translated: CASSLIGTGGANVYTF.

This clone was found many times. The V call is TRBV5-1, the J call TRBJ2-2, with TRBD1 as a possible D gene (5 bases). V gave up 1 base and J gave up 2 bases, with 9 bases separating them. The germline gives CDR1 SGHRS, CDR2 YFSETQ. There are 15 residues in the CDR3. The CDR3 sequence is CASSLLQGNTGELFF. As DNA, the CDR3 is TGCGCCAGCAGCTTGCTCCAGGGCAACACCGGGGAGCTGTTTTTT.

As to this clone: This may stem from a read error, because a much larger clone lies one nucleotide away. Other DNA sequences of this sample code for an identical CDR3. The chain has TRBV6-5 and TRBJ2-2; tentatively, D is TRBD2 (6 bases). This CDR3 has 15 amino acids. CDR1 MNHEY and CDR2 SVGAGI come from the germline V gene. CDR3 nucleotide sequence: TGTGCCAGCAGTTACTCATTCCCGGGAGCTGGGGAGCTGGTTTTT. It yields the protein CASSYSFPGAGELVF.

This clone came up many times. The rearrangement links TRBV7-2 to TRBJ2-7; TRBD2 aligns across 9 bases. Germline V CDR1 and CDR2: SGHTA, FQGNSA. Losses at the gene ends were 1 base for V and 3 bases for J; bases not matched to a gene: 4. The CDR3 runs to 15 residues. The CDR3 DNA is TGTGCCAGCAGCTTAGAGACTAGCGGCCTCTACGAGCAGTACTTC. This codes for CASSLETSGLYEQYF.

Within the sample, this clone is medium-sized. The rearrangement links TRBV6-5 to TRBJ2-7; 7 nucleotides line up with TRBD2. Germline assignment: CDR1 MNHEY and CDR2 SVGAGI. With V trimmed by 2 bases and J by 2 bases, 6 bases remained unmatched. The CDR3 has 15 amino acids. For the CDR3, the DNA is TGTGCCAGCAGTTACGGGGGAGCGGGGACCTACGAGCAGTACTTC. It encodes CASSYGGAGTYEQYF.

In the case of this clone: A much larger clonotype is one base distant, so this may be a read error. This sample also contains other DNA sequences that code for the same CDR3. The V and J genes are TRBV3-1 and TRBJ1-4; D call uncertain. This CDR3 contains 14 residues. Germline values: CDR1 LGHDT, CDR2 YNNKEL (reference sequence). The ends were cut back, 5 bases at V and 7 bases at J, with 14 bases in the middle. The CDR3 loop is CASSSSGGFEKLFF. CDR3 sequence (DNA): TGTGCCAGCAGCTCATCAGGTGGCTTTGAAAAACTGTTTTTT.

This clone was seen once. This sequence joins TRBV13 and TRBJ1-1, with no clear D. The germline gives CDR1 PRHDT, CDR2 FYEKMQ (reference sequence). Trimming cost V 4 bases and J 2 bases, with 11 bases left between them. This CDR3 is 14 amino acids long. CDR3 region: CASSSVDANTEAFF. In DNA form, the CDR3 reads TGTGCCAGCAGCTCCGTGGACGCTAACACTGAAGCTTTCTTT.

In this sample, this clone turned up many times. The chain combines TRBV5-8 with TRBJ2-2; D might be TRBD1 or TRBD2, each matching 5 bases. Trimming stripped 4 bases from V and 3 bases from J, with 16 bases between. This CDR3 has 16 amino acids. The germline V gene encodes CDR1 SGHTS and CDR2 YDEGEE. CDR3 nucleotides: TGTGCCAGCAGCCTCGGGGCATCAGTCCACACCGGGGAGCTGTTTTTT. As protein: CASSLGASVHTGELFF.

The table lists this clone with many counts. The genes are TRBV5-1 and TRBJ2-1; TRBD2 agrees at 7 bases. CDR1 is SGHRS, CDR2 YFSETQ, per germline. This CDR3 comprises 15 residues. With 5 bases clipped from V and 10 bases from J, the junction kept 15 bases outside the gene matches. CDR3 DNA: TGCGCCAGCAGGCCCACTAGCGAACCTAATTGGGAGCAGTTCTTC. It yields the protein CASRPTSEPNWEQFF.

The chain links TRBV28 to TRBJ1-2; D is uncertain. The CDR3 runs 12 residues. Germline CDR1 and CDR2: MDHEN and SYDVKM. V lost 3 bases and J lost 4, with 6 bases in between. The CDR3 reads CASSFQTYGYTF. CDR3 DNA: TGTGCCAGCAGTTTCCAGACCTATGGCTACACCTTC.

Only a few counts were recorded for this clone. A much larger clone differs from this one at a single base, so this may be a read error. The V gene is TRBV5-1, the J gene TRBJ2-3, with TRBD2 identical over 7 bases. The V gene end was trimmed by 0 bases and the J gene end by 2 bases; junction bases not matched to a gene: 3. The germline CDR1 and CDR2 sequences are SGHRS and YFSETQ. There are 15 residues in the CDR3. The CDR3 DNA follows: TGCGCCAGCAGCTTGGGCGGGAGTGTCACAGATACGCAGTATTTT. It is translated as CASSLGGSVTDTQYF.

This clone has at least ten counts. The J gene is TRBJ1-4, the V gene TRBV9; the D gene is possibly TRBD1 (6 bases). V lost 2 bases, J lost 6 bases, and 11 bases lay in between. CDR3 length: 14 residues. Germline V gives CDR1 SGDLS, CDR2 YYNGEE. The CDR3 bases are TGTGCCAGCAGCGTTCGGACAGAGGATGAAAAACTGTTTTTT. It translates to CASSVRTEDEKLFF.

This clone occurred a few times. V and J are TRBV18 and TRBJ2-3; TRBD2 matches at 7 bases. There are 13 residues in the CDR3. Germline V gene lookup returns CDR1 KGHSH and CDR2 LQKENI. Losses at the gene ends were 4 bases for V and 4 bases for J; bases not matched to a gene: 2. This chain's CDR3 is CASSREGPDTQYF. As DNA, the CDR3 is TGTGCCAGCTCACGGGAGGGACCAGATACGCAGTATTTT.

A few counts support this clone. The rearrangement joins TRBV7-9 to TRBJ1-4; D remains ambiguous. This CDR3 contains 14 residues. CDR1 and CDR2 from the germline V gene are SEHNR and FQNEAQ (reference sequence). V lost 0 bases, J lost 5 bases, and 7 bases lay in between. The CDR3 reads CASSLASQNEKLFF. The CDR3 DNA is TGTGCCAGCAGCTTAGCCTCACAAAATGAAAAACTGTTTTTT. Filled out from reference TRBV7-9 and TRBJ1-4, the complete variable domain reads DTGVSQNPRHKITKRGQNVTFRCDPISEHNRLYWYRQTLGQGPEFLTYFQNEAQLEKSRLLSDRFSAERPKGSFSTLEIQRTEQGDSAMYLCASSLASQNEKLFFGSGTQLSVL.

This clone was found many times. This rearrangement joins TRBV12-3 or TRBV12-4 to TRBJ2-5, with a weak D call TRBD2 (6 bases). The CDR3 runs 17 residues. V gave up 6 bases and J gave up 1 base, with 21 bases separating them. The chain's CDR3 is CASSRGGATTLQETQYF. CDR3 nucleotide sequence: TGTGCCAGCAGCCGGGGAGGAGCTACCACCCTCCAAGAGACCCAGTACTTC.